This T cell receptor beta chain was profiled in a study of cytotoxic CD8 clonotypes in ibrutinib-treated CLL. This clone was counted only a few times. Germline CDR1 reads SGHTA; CDR2 reads FQGNSA. This CDR3 has 13 amino acids. V was cut by 5 bases and J by 4 bases, with 8 bases left in between. Clones were sequenced by immunoSEQ multiplex PCR, and TCRdb holds only the in-frame ones, with some missing. This sample yields about 300,000 clones, of which roughly 76% are seen a single time; roughly 5% belongs to the top ten. This receptor was identified in a human donor with chronic lymphocytic leukemia. The sample was PBMCs, taken at disease progression, from a patient treated with ibrutinib. V is TRBV7-2 and J is TRBJ2-2; the D is unclear. CDR3: CASSAMSTGELFF. CDR3 sequence (DNA): TGTGCCAGCAGCGCTATGAGCACCGGGGAGCTGTTTTTT.